Listed below are T cell receptor beta chains from one sample, sequenced in a study of spatial heterogeneity in lung cancer. TCRdb itself ran the 5' RACE reads through MiXCR, one entry per CDR3 protein. The sample comprises tens of thousands of distinct CDR3 sequences, less than 5.5% of which are singletons, and around 10% rests with the top ten. The material was PBMCs, obtained at surgery. Receptor source: a male donor with early-stage non-small cell lung cancer. Each CDR3 is given with its conserved first and last residue. D genes are given only for firm matches. Size values are once, few and many counts, or a class for expanded clones, and some rows have none.

many	TRBD2	TRBV6-5	TRBJ2-3	TGTGCCAGCAGTTGGGGACTAGCGGGCACAGATACGCAGTATTTT	CASSWGLAGTDTQYF
many	NA	TRBV6-6	TRBJ1-1	TGTGCCAGCAGTTACTCGGGATGGAAGTCTGAAGCTTTCTTT	CASSYSGWKSEAFF
few	NA	TRBV6-5	TRBJ1-2	TGTGCCAGCACCGGGGGCCGGGGAAACTATGGCTACACCTTC	CASTGGRGNYGYTF
NA	TRBD1	TRBV4-1	TRBJ2-5	TGCGCCAGCAGCTTACCCGGGACAGGGGTCGGAGAGACCCAGTACTTC	CASSLPGTGVGETQYF
many	NA	TRBV28	TRBJ2-7	TGTGCCAGCAGCCTCGGACTAAGCGTCCTCGAGCAGTACTTC	CASSLGLSVLEQYF
NA	NA	TRBV9	TRBJ2-3	TGTGCCAGCAGTGCCCGACTAGACGCGGATACGCAGTATTTT	CASSARLDADTQYF
many	NA	TRBV7-9	TRBJ1-2	TGTGCCAGCATCCCGCGTCCCAGGCGATCTAACTATGGCTACACCTTC	CASIPRPRRSNYGYTF
many	NA	TRBV19	TRBJ1-5	TGTGCCAGTAGTATAGATCTGGGGGAGGGCAATCAGCCCCAGCATTTT	CASSIDLGEGNQPQHF
many	NA	TRBV20-1	TRBJ2-7	TGCAGCGCCGGGGGCTATGACGTCTCCTACGAGCAGTACTTC	CSAGGYDVSYEQYF
few	TRBD2	TRBV7-6	TRBJ2-1	TGTGCCAGCAGCCCGACTAGCGGGAGGGACAATGAGCAGTTCTTC	CASSPTSGRDNEQFF
many	TRBD2	TRBV12-3/TRBV12-4	TRBJ2-1	TGTGCCAGCAGTTTAGCGCTAGGACTAGCGGGGCTAGACCGAGAGCAGTTCTTC	CASSLALGLAGLDREQFF
many	TRBD2	TRBV10-2	TRBJ2-1	TGCGCCAGCAACCATGGACTAGCGGGAGAGAGGGAGCAGTTCTTC	CASNHGLAGEREQFF
many	TRBD1	TRBV7-9	TRBJ1-2	TGTGCCAGCAGCCAGGCCGGGACAGTTGCTTATGGCTACACCTTC	CASSQAGTVAYGYTF
many	TRBD2	TRBV5-1	TRBJ2-1	TGCGCCAGCAGCCCGACTAGCGGGAATGAGCAGTTCTTC	CASSPTSGNEQFF
few	NA	TRBV24-1	TRBJ2-6	TGTGCCACCAGTGGTGGAACAGGGTCCAACGACCTCTCTGGGGCCAACGTCCTGACTTTC	CATSGGTGSNDLSGANVLTF
many	TRBD2	TRBV15	TRBJ2-5	TGTGCCACCGAAGACTTATGGGAGGGGACCCAGTACTTC	CATEDLWEGTQYF
many	NA	TRBV12-3/TRBV12-4	TRBJ1-2	TGTGCCAGCAGGCCCGGGACGCTTAACTATGGCTACACCTTC	CASRPGTLNYGYTF
many	TRBD1	TRBV12-3/TRBV12-4	TRBJ2-5	TGTGCCAGCATCGAGGACAGGGCCCAAGAGACCCAGTACTTC	CASIEDRAQETQYF
many	NA	TRBV29-1	TRBJ1-5	TGCAGCGTTCAGGAAGGGGGTGGTAATCAGCCCCAGCATTTT	CSVQEGGGNQPQHF
many	TRBD2	TRBV11-2	TRBJ2-7	TGTGCCAGCAGCTCCGGACTAGCGGGGTCCTACGAGCAGTACTTC	CASSSGLAGSYEQYF
many	TRBD1	TRBV7-6	TRBJ2-1	TGTGCCAGCAGCCCGGGGACAGGGTTTAACTACAATGAGCAGTTCTTC	CASSPGTGFNYNEQFF
many	TRBD2	TRBV28	TRBJ2-2	TGTGCCACCATTAGCGGGAGTACCGGGGAGCTGTTTTTT	CATISGSTGELFF
few	NA	TRBV5-1	TRBJ1-1	TGCGCCAGCAGCATCCAACAGGGGAACACTGAAGCTTTCTTT	CASSIQQGNTEAFF
many	NA	TRBV6-5	TRBJ1-1	TGTGCCAGCAGCCACTCGCGGGAAACCAACACTGAAGCTTTCTTT	CASSHSRETNTEAFF
many	TRBD1	TRBV7-2	TRBJ1-2	TGTGCCAGCAGCACTTACAGGGGGCCCTATGGCTACACCTTC	CASSTYRGPYGYTF
few	NA	TRBV7-2	TRBJ2-1	TGTGCCAGCAGCTACCGCAAAGGCTCCTACAATGAGCAGTTCTTC	CASSYRKGSYNEQFF